Each of the 10 T cell receptor beta chains below was sequenced from the same sample in a study of T cells in localized non-small cell lung cancer. Produced via immunoSEQ multiplex PCR; TCRdb's table is partial and in-frame only. The table has about 25,000 clones, about 93% seen once; the top ten hold approximately 2.7%. The input for sequencing was peripheral blood, taken before any cancer treatment. These receptors were taken from a woman aged 35-75 years with stage I lung adenocarcinoma.

The chain couples TRBV18 to TRBJ2-7; 7 nucleotides line up with TRBD1. Germline CDR1 and CDR2: KGHSH and LQKENI. The trim removed 8 bases at V and 3 bases at J, leaving 13 bases unmatched. CDR3 length: 15 amino acids. The CDR3 region is CASQDRGQGVYEQYF. In nucleotides, the CDR3 is TGTGCCAGCCAAGATCGGGGCCAGGGGGTCTACGAGCAGTACTTC. Together with reference TRBV18 and TRBJ2-7, the CDR3 gives the full variable domain: NAGVMQNPRHLVRRRGQEARLRCSPMKGHSHVYWYRQLPEEGLKFMVYLQKENIIDESGMPKERFSAEFPKEGPSILRIQQVVRGDSAAYFCASQDRGQGVYEQYFGPGTRLTVT.

V and J are TRBV7-9 and TRBJ1-2; no firm D call. Trimming shortened V by 5 bases and J by 4 bases, and 20 bases separated the two germline ends. This CDR3 has 16 residues. The V gene's germline CDR1 is SEHNR and CDR2 FQNEAQ (reference sequence). The CDR3 nucleotides read TGTGCCAGCAGCGTGGGAGGGTCTGGCCGCGCCTATGGCTACACCTTC. Translation gives CASSVGGSGRAYGYTF.

The V gene is TRBV14, the J gene TRBJ2-4, with TRBD2 matching over 8 bases. The V gene end was trimmed by 5 bases and the J gene end by 6 bases; junction bases not matched to a gene: 9. CDR1 is SGHDN and CDR2 is FVKESK in the germline V gene. This CDR3 has 15 amino acids. CDR3 in DNA: TGTGCCAGCAGCTTAGGCTCTAGCGGGTTAAACATTCAGTACTTC. It codes for CASSLGSSGLNIQYF. Looking up the rest from reference TRBV14 and TRBJ2-4 gives the full variable domain: EAGVTQFPSHSVIEKGQTVTLRCDPISGHDNLYWYRRVMGKEIKFLLHFVKESKQDESGMPNNRFLAERTGGTYSTLKVQPAELEDSGVYFCASSLGSSGLNIQYFGAGTRLSVL.

This chain connects TRBV7-3 to TRBJ2-4, with a weak D call TRBD2 (6 bases). The CDR3 length is 13 residues. Germline-derived CDR1 and CDR2 are SGHTA and FQGTGA. V lost 5 bases to trimming and J lost 9 bases, with 14 bases between them. The CDR3: CASSPSRGSIQYF. The CDR3 region has the DNA TGTGCCAGCAGCCCCAGCCGGGGGTCCATTCAGTACTTC.

The rearrangement links TRBV19 to TRBJ2-7; 8 bases are a match to TRBD1. The CDR3 contains 14 residues. Germline values: CDR1 LNHDA, CDR2 SQIVND (reference sequence). V shed 1 base, J shed 3 bases, and the junction held 2 bases outside the gene matches. The DNA of the CDR3 is TGTGCCAGTAGTATAGGGACAGGGAGCTACGAGCAGTACTTC. Its protein is CASSIGTGSYEQYF.

The chain uses TRBV7-2 and TRBJ1-3; D is ambiguous. Germline assignment: CDR1 SGHTA and CDR2 FQGNSA. This CDR3 contains 15 residues. V was cut by 1 base and J by 0 bases, with 7 bases left in between. The CDR3 DNA reads as TGTGCCAGCAGCTTAGGGGCCCTCTCTGGAAACACCATATATTTT. Residues: CASSLGALSGNTIYF.

The chain combines TRBV5-6 with TRBJ1-3; possible D gene TRBD1, 5 bases. Germline V gene data show CDR1 as SGHDT and CDR2 as YYEEEE. This CDR3 has 16 residues. V was pared by 4 bases and J by 0 bases, with 14 bases between. The CDR3 loop is CASSVTGPTSGNTIYF. CDR3 nucleotide sequence: TGTGCCAGCAGCGTAACGGGACCGACCTCTGGAAACACCATATATTTT.

V and J are TRBV14 and TRBJ2-1; D not resolved. Germline lookup yields CDR1 SGHDN and CDR2 FVKESK. The length of the CDR3 is 14 residues. Trimming left V 0 bases short and J 2 bases short, with 5 bases between. The chain's CDR3 is CASSQESAYNEQFF. CDR3 nucleotides: TGTGCCAGCAGCCAAGAGTCGGCCTACAATGAGCAGTTCTTC.

V usage is TRBV28 and J usage is TRBJ2-7, with D perhaps given as TRBD1 or TRBD2 (5 bases each). This CDR3 spans 11 amino acids. CDR1 MDHEN and CDR2 SYDVKM come from the germline V gene. V shed 10 bases and J shed 4 bases, with 11 bases lying between them. The CDR3, as DNA: TGTGCCACCGAAGAGGGGTACGAGCAGTACTTC. It is translated as CATEEGYEQYF.

The chain recombines TRBV11-3 with TRBJ2-1; tentatively, D is TRBD1 (6 bases). The CDR3 is 15 amino acids. Trimming removed 0 bases at V and 4 bases at J, with 10 bases between. The germline V gene has CDR1 SGHNT and CDR2 YENEEA. CDR3 nucleotide sequence: TGTGCCAGCAGCTTAGAACAGGGCCCGTACAATGAGCAGTTCTTC. Translating it yields CASSLEQGPYNEQFF. Full variable domain (missing parts from reference TRBV11-3 and TRBJ2-1): EAGVVQSPRYKIIEKKQPVAFWCNPISGHNTLYWYLQNLGQGPELLIRYENEEAVDDSQLPKDRFSAERLKGVDSTLKIQPAELGDSAVYLCASSLEQGPYNEQFFGPGTRLTVL.